This TCR beta chain is drawn from a study of T cells expressing NK-cell markers. As for the study in general: The study sequenced eight donors, seven HCMV-seropositive and one seronegative. Study-level findings and limits: Evidence did not settle whether expanded NKG2C+ T cell clones targeted HCMV.

CDR1 is KGHSH and CDR2 is LQKENI in the germline V gene. CDR3 length: 14 amino acids. Comment on this clonotype: Antigen unknown.

UMIs accompanied the 5'RACE template switching by which TCR beta cDNA was made. Using the 5' RACE reads, TCRdb records one entry per CDR3 protein without DNA. This sample's table reports some 280,000 distinct CDR3 sequences. This sequence originates from a man aged 18 to 29 in good health. The source material was blood T cells: a sorted CD56 or NKG2C T cell subset, CD4+ or CD8+ T cells, or bulk PBMC T cells (not recorded which). The rearrangement joins TRBV18 to TRBJ2-7; there is no DNA to check the TCRdb D call of TRBD1. The CDR3 sequence: CASSPGTVTYEQYF.